Below, 18 T cell receptor beta chains from the same sample are listed, as sequenced in a study of T cell clones after liver transplantation. Method: immunoSEQ multiplex PCR; TCRdb's copy keeps in-frame clones and lacks some. The sample consists of 70,000 to 85,000 clones, over 70% of them appearing once. The sequences come from CD4+ T cells from blood, collected before liver transplant. The source of these receptors is a human donor who received a liver transplant.

The J gene is TRBJ2-7, the V gene TRBV18, with TRBD2 identical over 7 bases. Germline V gives CDR1 KGHSH, CDR2 LQKENI. The V segment lost 4 bases and the J segment 1 base; nucleotides outside the gene matches: 4. The CDR3 contains 14 residues. The CDR3 DNA follows: TGTGCCAGCTCACGGGGACTAACATCCTACGAGCAGTACTTC. Amino acid sequence: CASSRGLTSYEQYF.

This chain uses TRBV5-1 with TRBJ2-7, with D unclear. This CDR3 spans 12 amino acids. Per germline, CDR1 SGHRS and CDR2 YFSETQ. V was trimmed by 4 bases and J by 5 bases, leaving 10 bases between them. CDR3 DNA sequence: TGCGCCAGCAGCCCCCGAGTCAACGAGCAGTACTTC. It translates to CASSPRVNEQYF.

CDR3 nucleotides: TGTGCCAGCATGGGGGAAGCGAACACCGGGGAGCTGTTTTTT. Translating gives CASMGEANTGELFF. The rearrangement joins TRBV9 to TRBJ2-2; TRBD1 or TRBD2 may be the D gene (5 bases each). Trimming took off 6 bases at V and 0 bases at J, with 9 bases between the two ends. The length of the CDR3 is 14 residues. Germline V gives CDR1 SGDLS, CDR2 YYNGEE.

The chain has TRBV6-5 and TRBJ2-7, with D possibly TRBD2 on 6 matching bases. The CDR3 extends over 15 amino acids. Germline loops: CDR1 MNHEY, CDR2 SVGAGI. Trimming left V 0 bases short and J 3 bases short, with 12 bases between. The CDR3 nucleotides are TGTGCCAGCAGTTACTCGAGGGGACTTCTCTACGAGCAGTACTTC. It translates to CASSYSRGLLYEQYF.

The chain carries TRBV4-1 and TRBJ2-5, with D hard to call. Germline values: CDR1 MGHRA, CDR2 YSYEKL. V lost 4 bases, J lost 4 bases, and 10 bases lay in between. This CDR3 region has 13 residues. CDR3 DNA: TGCGCCAGCAGCCTACCTCCCCCAGAGACCCAGTACTTC. Residues: CASSLPPPETQYF.

This clone has just a few counts. This CDR3 reads CASSYPRGGRDTQYF. As DNA, the CDR3 is TGTGCCAGCAGCTACCCTCGGGGAGGTCGGGATACGCAGTATTTT. The chain recombines TRBV11-2 with TRBJ2-3; D perhaps matches TRBD2 (6 bases). The CDR3 sequence is 15 residues long. Between the trimmed V and J ends, which lost 4 bases and 6 bases, there was a span of 17 bases. Germline CDR1 SGHAT, CDR2 FQNNGV.

This chain links TRBV7-9 with TRBJ2-2; TRBD1 matches at 7 bases. Germline V gene lookup returns CDR1 SEHNR and CDR2 FQNEAQ (reference sequence). Trimming cost V 5 bases and J 3 bases; bases outside gene matches: 6. This CDR3 contains 15 residues. The CDR3 DNA reads as TGTGCCAGCAGCGAAGGACAGGCTGACACCGGGGAGCTGTTTTTT. This codes for CASSEGQADTGELFF.

The chain uses TRBV28 and TRBJ1-3, with unresolved D. The V gene lost 2 bases and the J gene lost 7 bases, with 9 bases spanning the gap. Germline CDR1 MDHEN, CDR2 SYDVKM. This CDR3 region has 13 residues. The CDR3 bases are TGTGCCAGCAGTTTACTCCCCCTGAACACCATATATTTT. The encoded protein is CASSLLPLNTIYF.

V gene TRBV18 combines with J gene TRBJ1-1; D is undetermined. CDR3 length: 13 residues. Germline CDR1 is KGHSH and CDR2 is LQKENI. The V end lost 2 bases, the J end lost 6 bases, and 10 bases lay between the germline ends. The DNA for the CDR3 is TGTGCCAGCTCACCAGGCGGGGTCTCTGAAGCTTTCTTT. It encodes CASSPGGVSEAFF. The full variable domain, completed using reference TRBV18 and TRBJ1-1, is NAGVMQNPRHLVRRRGQEARLRCSPMKGHSHVYWYRQLPEEGLKFMVYLQKENIIDESGMPKERFSAEFPKEGPSILRIQQVVRGDSAAYFCASSPGGVSEAFFGQGTRLTVV.

The V gene is TRBV11-1, the J gene TRBJ2-5; perhaps TRBD2 as D (6 bases). The CDR3 covers 14 residues. V was clipped by 5 bases and J by 2 bases, with 12 bases between them. Looked up from germline, CDR1 is SGHAT and CDR2 is FQDESV (reference sequence). As DNA, the CDR3 is TGTGCCAGCAGCCCCGGGACTTTACAAGAGACCCAGTACTTC. This encodes CASSPGTLQETQYF.

The chain has TRBV7-2 and TRBJ1-3, with 8 nucleotides matching TRBD1. Germline V gene data show CDR1 as SGHTA and CDR2 as FQGNSA. This CDR3 is 14 amino acids long. The ends lost 3 bases at V and 8 bases at J; junction bases unmatched: 6. This chain's CDR3 is CASSFRTGWDTIYF. CDR3 nucleotide sequence: TGTGCCAGCAGCTTTCGGACAGGGTGGGACACCATATATTTT.

The rearrangement uses TRBV18 and TRBJ1-2; tentatively, D is TRBD1 (6 bases). Between the trimmed V and J ends, which lost 3 bases and 8 bases, there was a span of 22 bases. In germline, CDR1 is KGHSH, CDR2 LQKENI. This CDR3 has 16 residues. The CDR3 region is CASSPRTVREALGYTF. The CDR3 DNA sequence: TGTGCCAGCTCACCCCGGACAGTCAGGGAGGCGTTGGGCTACACCTTC.

This chain joins TRBV28 and TRBJ1-5; possibly TRBD1 for D (6 bases). V was shortened by 8 bases and J by 3 bases, with 14 bases between the two germline ends. The germline V gene has CDR1 MDHEN and CDR2 SYDVKM. CDR3 length: 14 residues. The CDR3 here is CASSSTGYNQPQHF. The CDR3 nucleotides read TGTGCCAGCTCTTCCACAGGGTACAATCAGCCCCAGCATTTT.

The rearrangement uses TRBV19 and TRBJ2-2; 7 bases match TRBD2. CDR3 length: 18 amino acids. V was pared by 2 bases and J by 4 bases, with 13 bases of the junction left unmatched. The V gene's germline CDR1 is LNHDA and CDR2 SQIVND (reference sequence). The CDR3 protein is CASSIRSRGIGGTGELFF. The CDR3 bases are TGTGCCAGTAGTATAAGGTCGCGGGGGATTGGGGGCACCGGGGAGCTGTTTTTT.

This rearrangement joins TRBV7-9 to TRBJ1-2; TRBD1 might be the D (5 bases). This CDR3 is built from 18 residues. The germline gives CDR1 SEHNR, CDR2 FQNEAQ (reference sequence). Between the trimmed V and J ends, which lost 3 bases and 2 bases, there was a span of 22 bases. The CDR3 protein is CASSFLQRQKYPNYGYTF. CDR3 nucleotides: TGTGCCAGCAGCTTCTTGCAACGACAGAAGTACCCAAACTATGGCTACACCTTC. Full variable domain (outside the CDR3, taken from reference TRBV7-9 and TRBJ1-2): DTGVSQNPRHKITKRGQNVTFRCDPISEHNRLYWYRQTLGQGPEFLTYFQNEAQLEKSRLLSDRFSAERPKGSFSTLEIQRTEQGDSAMYLCASSFLQRQKYPNYGYTFGSGTRLTVV.

This chain connects TRBV4-3 to TRBJ2-2, with 15 nucleotides matching TRBD2. Trimming took 0 bases from V and 4 from J; bases not matched to a gene: 9. CDR1 is LGHNA, CDR2 YSLEER, per germline. The CDR3 loop spans 20 amino acids. The CDR3 DNA reads as TGCGCCAGCAGCCAAGACCGCCCGGGACTAGCGGGAGGTGGCACCGGGGAGCTGTTTTTT. Its protein is CASSQDRPGLAGGGTGELFF.

This clone has only one observation. The chain combines TRBV28 with TRBJ1-5, with no clear D. Trimming pared 8 bases from V and 4 bases from J, leaving 12 bases between. CDR1 is MDHEN and CDR2 is SYDVKM in the germline V gene. This CDR3 has 13 residues. The DNA for the CDR3 is TGTGCCAGCTCCCTCGTCGTTAATCAGCCCCAGCATTTT. As protein: CASSLVVNQPQHF. Together with reference TRBV28 and TRBJ1-5, the CDR3 gives the full variable domain: DVKVTQSSRYLVKRTGEKVFLECVQDMDHENMFWYRQDPGLGLRLIYFSYDVKMKEKGDIPEGYSVSREKKERFSLILESASTNQTSMYLCASSLVVNQPQHFGDGTRLSIL.

The genes are TRBV7-7 and TRBJ1-1; D uncertain. This CDR3 has 13 amino acids. CDR1 and CDR2 from the germline V gene are SSHAT and FNYEAQ (reference sequence). Trimming pared 5 bases from V and 4 bases from J, leaving 11 bases between. As DNA, the CDR3 is TGTGCCAGCAGCGAAACAGTGAGCACTGAAGCTTTCTTT. Amino acids: CASSETVSTEAFF.